The 23 T cell receptor beta chains below all came from one sample that was sequenced in a study of blood T cell repertoires in COVID-19. Clones were read by immunoSEQ multiplex PCR, and TCRdb kept only the in-frame ones, dropping some. The sample carries fewer than 250,000 clones, roughly 85% recorded once. The sample comprised PBMCs or T cells enriched from blood (not recorded which). The receptors were gathered from a woman aged 40 to 50 who had been exposed to COVID-19.

J is TRBJ1-1 and V is TRBV7-2; 7 bases are shared with TRBD1. The CDR3 spans 14 residues. CDR1 and CDR2 (germline): SGHTA, FQGNSA. Germline trimming cut 4 bases from V and 10 bases from J; bases unmatched to any gene: 12. CDR3 bases: TGTGCCAGCAGCTCTCCCGGGACAGCCTTTGGAGCTTTCTTT. Protein: CASSSPGTAFGAFF. Together with reference TRBV7-2 and TRBJ1-1, the CDR3 gives the full variable domain: GAGVSQSPSNKVTEKGKDVELRCDPISGHTALYWYRQSLGQGLEFLIYFQGNSAPDKSGLPSDRFSAERTGGSVSTLTIQRTQQEDSAVYLCASSSPGTAFGAFFGQGTRLTVV.

The chain is built from TRBV5-1 and TRBJ1-1, with D possibly TRBD1 on 6 matching bases. V was cut by 0 bases and J by 1 base, with 7 bases left in between. Germline V CDR1 and CDR2: SGHRS, YFSETQ. CDR3 size: 14 residues. CDR3 DNA sequence: TGCGCCAGCAGCTTGGGACAGGAGAACACTGAAGCTTTCTTT. It codes for CASSLGQENTEAFF. Variable domain in full (rest from reference TRBV5-1 and TRBJ1-1): KAGVTQTPRYLIKTRGQQVTLSCSPISGHRSVSWYQQTPGQGLQFLFEYFSETQRNKGNFPGRFSGRQFSNSRSEMNVSTLELGDSALYLCASSLGQENTEAFFGQGTRLTVV.

V gene TRBV9 combines with J gene TRBJ2-2; a possible D gene is TRBD1 (5 bases). This CDR3 has 17 amino acids. Trimming removed 1 base from V and 4 bases from J, with 17 bases in between. Germline lookup yields CDR1 SGDLS and CDR2 YYNGEE. The CDR3 reads CASSVIGQQVPTGELFF. The CDR3 DNA is TGTGCCAGCAGCGTAATAGGGCAACAGGTCCCCACCGGGGAGCTGTTTTTT. Complete variable domain (other parts from reference TRBV9 and TRBJ2-2): DSGVTQTPKHLITATGQRVTLRCSPRSGDLSVYWYQQSLDQGLQFLIQYYNGEERAKGNILERFSAQQFPDLHSELNLSSLELGDSALYFCASSVIGQQVPTGELFFGEGSRLTVL.

In its sample, this clone was seen a few times. The J gene is TRBJ1-3, the V gene TRBV15; the D is unclear. Germline V gene lookup returns CDR1 LNHNV and CDR2 YYDKDF (reference sequence). The V gene lost 0 bases and the J gene lost 3 bases, with 15 bases spanning the gap. This CDR3 is built from 17 residues. CDR3 sequence (DNA): TGTGCCACCAGCAGAGAGTACGGGATCTCTTTTGGAAACACCATATATTTT. Translated: CATSREYGISFGNTIYF.

This clone was counted a single time. CDR3 residues: CASSGRGMNTEAFF. The DNA of the CDR3 is TGTGCCAGCAGCGGGCGGGGCATGAACACTGAAGCTTTCTTT. This rearrangement joins TRBV7-9 to TRBJ1-1; a possible D gene is TRBD1 (5 bases). The CDR3 has 14 residues. V was clipped by 5 bases and J by 0 bases, with 10 bases between them. In germline, CDR1 is SEHNR, CDR2 FQNEAQ (reference sequence).

The chain couples TRBV9 to TRBJ2-1, with D maybe TRBD1 (6 bases). Germline CDR1 SGDLS, CDR2 YYNGEE. V dropped 3 bases and J dropped 9 bases, with 19 bases sitting between them. This CDR3 contains 15 residues. The CDR3 DNA sequence: TGTGCCAGCAGCGCCCGGGACATCCGGAGCGGTGAGCAGTTCTTC. It specifies CASSARDIRSGEQFF.

Details on this clone: The junction departs from the called germline gene at one end, perhaps through a read error. The sample carries other DNA sequences with the same CDR3. This rearrangement joins TRBV2 to TRBJ1-6; D unresolved. The CDR3 length is 15 residues. Germline CDR1 is SNHLY and CDR2 is FYNNEI. CDR3 bases: TGTGCCAGCAGAATGGAGAACTCCTATAATTCACCCCTTCACTTT. Translating it yields CASRMENSYNSPLHF. Variable domain in full (rest from reference TRBV2 and TRBJ1-6): EPEVTQTPSHQVTQMGQEVILRCVPISNHLYFYWYRQILGQKVEFLVSFYNNEISEKSEIFDDQFSVERPDGSNFTLKIRSTKLEDSAMYFCASRMENSYNSPLHFGNGTRLTVT.

V is TRBV6-6 and J is TRBJ2-2; 7 positions agree with TRBD1. V shed 10 bases and J 6 bases; nucleotides not matched to a gene: 5. The V gene's germline CDR1 is MNHNY and CDR2 SVGAGI (reference sequence). The CDR3 loop spans 12 amino acids. The CDR3 DNA is TGTGCCACCAGGGGGAGTGCCGGGGAGCTGTTTTTT. It specifies CATRGSAGELFF.

The chain employs TRBV9 and TRBJ2-4; 10 nucleotides agree with TRBD1. The germline V gene has CDR1 SGDLS and CDR2 YYNGEE. Losses at the gene ends were 0 bases for V and 6 bases for J; bases not matched to a gene: 0. CDR3 length: 14 residues. The CDR3 DNA is TGTGCCAGCAGCGTAGGGACAGGGGGAAACATTCAGTACTTC. Amino acid sequence: CASSVGTGGNIQYF.

J is TRBJ1-6 and V is TRBV6-5; 9 positions match TRBD1. This CDR3 has 14 amino acids. Germline assignment: CDR1 MNHEY and CDR2 SVGAGI. Trimming cost V 6 bases and J 9 bases; bases outside gene matches: 6. The CDR3 loop is CASRFGTGTSPLHF. Here the CDR3 DNA reads TGTGCCAGCAGATTCGGGACAGGGACTTCACCCCTCCACTTT.

V usage is TRBV5-6 and J usage is TRBJ2-7; tentative D call: TRBD2 (5 bases). This CDR3 contains 16 residues. Trimming removed 0 bases from V and 9 bases from J, with 22 bases in between. Germline V gene sequence: CDR1 SGHDT, CDR2 YYEEEE. CDR3 coding DNA: TGTGCCAGCAGCTTGGCTTCGATGGTGAGGGTGGATAGGCAGTACTTC. The encoded protein is CASSLASMVRVDRQYF.

This sequence joins TRBV18 and TRBJ2-6; 14 bases are shared with TRBD2. Unmatched junction bases numbered 7, after V lost 6 bases and J lost 0 bases. Germline-derived CDR1 and CDR2 are KGHSH and LQKENI. The CDR3 totals 19 residues. The CDR3 sequence is CASSKGLAGGDSGANVLTF. The CDR3 coding sequence is TGTGCCAGCTCGAAAGGACTAGCGGGGGGTGACTCTGGGGCCAACGTCCTGACTTTC.

The chain has TRBV18 and TRBJ2-5; no reliable D call. Germline V CDR1 and CDR2: KGHSH, LQKENI. The germline V and J ends were trimmed by 6 bases and 5 bases, with 13 bases remaining between them. The CDR3 totals 13 residues. Here the CDR3 reads CASSVTFGETQYF. In DNA, the CDR3 is TGTGCCAGCTCGGTGACCTTCGGGGAGACCCAGTACTTC.

A single count supports this clone. The gene calls are TRBV7-2 and TRBJ1-5; D is uncertain. Trimming took 0 bases from V and 0 from J, leaving 12 bases between them. The CDR3 consists of 17 residues. Germline CDR1 SGHTA, CDR2 FQGNSA. The CDR3: CASSLARGRYSNQPQHF. Here the CDR3 DNA reads TGTGCCAGCAGCTTAGCGCGCGGCAGATATAGCAATCAGCCCCAGCATTTT.

This clone occurred a few times. This rearrangement joins TRBV19 to TRBJ1-5, with a tentative D call TRBD1 (5 bases). In germline, CDR1 is LNHDA, CDR2 SQIVND (reference sequence). The V and J ends lost 4 bases and 4 bases respectively, with 14 bases between them. The CDR3 loop spans 15 amino acids. This chain's CDR3 is CASSTTGEGNQPQHF. For the CDR3, the DNA is TGTGCCAGTAGTACCACCGGGGAGGGGAATCAGCCCCAGCATTTT.

The chain links TRBV2 to TRBJ2-7; tentative D call: TRBD2 (5 bases). With 7 bases removed from V and 2 bases from J, the gap between germline ends came to 15 bases. Germline CDR1 and CDR2: SNHLY and FYNNEI. The CDR3 covers 14 residues. CDR3 region: CASTEGYRTYEQYF. The CDR3 bases are TGTGCCAGCACCGAGGGCTACAGAACCTACGAGCAGTACTTC.

The chain employs TRBV10-3 and TRBJ2-1, with 9 bases identical to TRBD1. This CDR3 is 14 amino acids long. The V gene's germline CDR1 is ENHRY and CDR2 SYGVKD. The V and J ends lost 10 bases and 0 bases, in that order; junction bases with no gene match: 4. In DNA form, the CDR3 reads TGTGCCACGTGGACAGGGGCCTCCTACAATGAGCAGTTCTTC. The encoded protein is CATWTGASYNEQFF.

This chain links TRBV4-1 with TRBJ1-2; TRBD1 agrees at 9 bases. The CDR3 has 15 residues. Germline-derived CDR1 and CDR2 are MGHRA and YSYEKL. Losses at the gene ends were 1 base for V and 6 bases for J; bases not matched to a gene: 6. CDR3 region: CASSQVNRDRDGYTF. In DNA form, the CDR3 reads TGCGCCAGCAGCCAAGTAAACCGGGACAGGGATGGCTACACCTTC.

The CDR3 reads CASSLRQGWAGELFF. In DNA, the CDR3 is TGTGCCAGCAGTCTCCGACAGGGATGGGCCGGGGAGCTGTTTTTT. V and J are TRBV6-2 or TRBV6-3 and TRBJ2-2; 7 bases fit TRBD1. CDR1 and CDR2 from the germline V gene are MNHEY and SVGEGT. V shed 5 bases, J shed 6 bases, and the junction held 9 bases outside the gene matches. This CDR3 region has 15 residues.

This chain links TRBV11-2 with TRBJ1-3, with 7 bases that match TRBD1. The CDR3 extends over 14 amino acids. V lost 5 bases, J lost 2 bases, and 3 bases stayed unmatched. Germline CDR1 and CDR2: SGHAT and FQNNGV. CDR3 residues: CASSAGTAGNTIYF. CDR3 in DNA: TGTGCCAGCAGCGCTGGGACAGCTGGAAACACCATATATTTT.

The chain joins TRBV7-9 to TRBJ2-3, with TRBD2 matching 10 bases. V lost 5 bases, J lost 4 bases, and 9 bases stayed unmatched. CDR3 length equals 16 residues. The germline gives CDR1 SEHNR, CDR2 FQNEAQ (reference sequence). The CDR3 nucleotides read TGTGCCAGCAGCGAGGAGCGGGGGGGCCGTCCAGATACGCAGTATTTT. Amino acids: CASSEERGGRPDTQYF.

The chain uses TRBV7-8 and TRBJ2-7, with a weak D call TRBD1 (6 bases). V was trimmed by 2 bases and J by 3 bases, leaving 17 bases between them. The CDR3 loop spans 16 amino acids. Looked up from germline, CDR1 is SGHVS and CDR2 is FQNEAQ. In nucleotides, the CDR3 is TGTGCCAGCAGCTTACAGACACAGGGAGCCGGCTACGAGCAGTACTTC. It is translated as CASSLQTQGAGYEQYF.

This chain joins TRBV28 and TRBJ1-6; D ambiguous. This CDR3 spans 14 amino acids. The ends were cut back, 1 base at V and 5 bases at J, with 6 bases in the middle. Per the germline V gene, CDR1 is MDHEN and CDR2 is SYDVKM. CDR3 loop: CASSLSGNNSPLHF. The CDR3, as DNA: TGTGCCAGCAGTTTATCGGGAAATAATTCACCCCTCCACTTT.